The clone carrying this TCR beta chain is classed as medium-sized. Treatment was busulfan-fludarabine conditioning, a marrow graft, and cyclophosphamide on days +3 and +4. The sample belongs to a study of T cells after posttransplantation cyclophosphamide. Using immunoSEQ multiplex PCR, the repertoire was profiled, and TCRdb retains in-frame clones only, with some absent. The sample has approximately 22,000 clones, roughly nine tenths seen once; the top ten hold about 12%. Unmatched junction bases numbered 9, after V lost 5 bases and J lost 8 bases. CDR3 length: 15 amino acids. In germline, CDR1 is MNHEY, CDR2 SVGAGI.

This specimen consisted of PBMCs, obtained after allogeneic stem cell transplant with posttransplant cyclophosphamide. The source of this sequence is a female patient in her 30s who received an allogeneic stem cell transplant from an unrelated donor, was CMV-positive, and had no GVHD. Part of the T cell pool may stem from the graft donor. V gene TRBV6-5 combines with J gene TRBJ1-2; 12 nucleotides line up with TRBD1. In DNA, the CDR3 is TGTGCCAGCAGTCTAACCGGGACAGGGGGCGGAGGCTACACCTTC. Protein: CASSLTGTGGGGYTF.